This TCR beta chain appears in the sequencing data of a study of cytomegalovirus exposure and HLA in healthy donors. The wider study: Genetic ancestry analysis placed approximately 79% of the approximately 400 donors that were genotyped in the Caucasian-associated cluster. Study-wide results and limits: Usually a TCR sequence was rare, but some public TCRs were found in many donors. TCR association rates varied by HLA locus in a later analysis, with DRB1 highest and HLA-C lowest.

This clone turned up a few times. Its antigen remains unknown. This sample includes further DNA sequences coding for the same CDR3. The CDR3 has 12 amino acids. In germline, CDR1 is SGHAT, CDR2 FQNNGV. The V segment lost 5 bases and the J segment 4 bases; nucleotides outside the gene matches: 2. PCR amplification relied on 60 Vbeta primers (plus 13 Jbeta primers). Using immunoSEQ multiplex PCR, the repertoire was profiled, and TCRdb retains in-frame clones only, with some absent. The table shows 200,000 to 250,000 clones, with 70% to 80% occurring only once. V is TRBV11-2 and J is TRBJ2-7; 7 bases are a match to TRBD1. Input material: PBMCs. The sequence came from a woman in her sixties or seventies in good health and CMV-seropositive. This CDR3 reads CASSRQGYEQYF. CDR3 sequence (DNA): TGTGCCAGCAGCCGACAGGGTTACGAGCAGTACTTC.